Listed here are 24 T cell receptor beta chains from one sample, sequenced in a study of blood T cells in healthy people across ages. With a J-beta primer mix and a sample-barcoded 5' primer, a second PCR ran about 6 to 11 cycles. TCRdb passed the 5' RACE reads through MiXCR, listing each CDR3 protein once. This table has over 600,000 distinct CDR3 sequences, about 43% appearing once. Sequenced input: blood. The source of these receptors is an elderly man in good health.

Regarding this clonotype: With a much larger clone just one base away, this may be a read error. The chain links TRBV20-1 to TRBJ2-5; D is unclear. The J call is doubtful: the DNA matches TRBJ2-1 better. The CDR3 runs 11 residues. Germline V gene sequence: CDR1 DFQATT, CDR2 SNEGSKA (reference sequence). The CDR3 loop is CSAEFQETQFF. The CDR3 DNA follows: TGCAGTGCTGAATTCCAAGAGACCCAGTTCTTC.

This clonotype has a single count. The rearrangement uses TRBV7-2 and TRBJ1-1, with D uncertain. The germline CDR1 and CDR2 sequences are SGHTA and FQGNSA. This CDR3 spans 12 amino acids. V was trimmed by 2 bases and J by 4 bases, leaving 5 bases between them. CDR3 DNA: TGTGCCAGCAGCTTACATATCACTGAAGCTTTCTTT. It yields the protein CASSLHITEAFF.

This clonotype was picked up many times. The chain carries TRBV6-5 and TRBJ2-7; 9 nucleotides line up with TRBD1. The CDR3 runs to 13 residues. Germline V gives CDR1 MNHEY, CDR2 SVGAGI. Losses at the gene ends were 5 bases for V and 5 bases for J; bases not matched to a gene: 4. The CDR3 DNA sequence: TGTGCCAGCAGTGGGGACAGGGCGAACGAGCAGTACTTC. It yields the protein CASSGDRANEQYF.

This clonotype appeared a few times. V and J are TRBV14 and TRBJ2-1, with TRBD2 identical over 12 bases. The J segment lost 4 bases and the V segment lost 0 bases, leaving 13 bases of the junction unmatched. Germline-derived CDR1 and CDR2 are SGHDN and FVKESK. The CDR3 spans 20 residues. CDR3: CASSQDTPGLAGKGYNEQFF. CDR3 in DNA: TGTGCCAGCAGCCAAGATACCCCTGGACTAGCGGGAAAGGGATACAATGAGCAGTTCTTC.

As for this clonotype: A much larger clone sits a single nucleotide away, making a read error possible. The CDR3 DNA sequence: TGTGCCAGCAGTGTTTGGGGGGAGGAAGAGACCCAGTACTTC. It encodes CASSVWGEEETQYF. V is TRBV28 and J is TRBJ2-5; maybe TRBD2 (6 bases). Trimming cost V 5 bases and J 3 bases, with 13 bases left between them. CDR1 is MDHEN and CDR2 is SYDVKM in the germline V gene. The CDR3 loop spans 14 amino acids.

This clonotype was recorded a few times. This chain joins TRBV6-2 or TRBV6-3 and TRBJ2-1; D is undetermined. The ends were cut back, 5 bases at V and 7 bases at J, with 6 bases in the middle. Germline V CDR1 and CDR2: MNHEY, SVGEGT. CDR3 length: 11 residues. CDR3 region: CASSNQNEQFF. DNA of the CDR3: TGTGCCAGCAGTAACCAGAATGAGCAGTTCTTC.

This chain links TRBV5-6 with TRBJ1-2; D gene unclear. Germline CDR1 and CDR2: SGHDT and YYEEEE. The CDR3 extends over 14 amino acids. The V end lost 2 bases, the J end lost 2 bases, and 10 bases lay between the germline ends. The CDR3 region is CASSLKRVNYGYTF. CDR3 sequence (DNA): TGTGCCAGCAGCTTAAAAAGGGTGAACTATGGCTACACCTTC.

The rearrangement joins TRBV3-1 to TRBJ2-1; a weak D match, TRBD1 (6 bases). This CDR3 has 15 amino acids. V was pared by 4 bases and J by 0 bases, with 10 bases between. Germline lookup yields CDR1 LGHDT and CDR2 YNNKEL (reference sequence). CDR3 amino acids: CASSRGPGSYNEQFF. The DNA of the CDR3 is TGTGCCAGCAGCCGGGGGCCGGGCTCCTACAATGAGCAGTTCTTC.

This clonotype was counted between two and nine times. This may be a read error, as it is one base from a much larger clone. The chain has TRBV3-1 and TRBJ2-5; D unclear. The tail of the sequence fits TRBJ2-7 better, so the J call may be wrong. The CDR3 is 11 amino acids. The germline V gene encodes CDR1 LGHDT and CDR2 YNNKEL (reference sequence). This CDR3 is CASSQDFEQYF. The DNA of the CDR3 is TGTGCCAGCAGCCAAGACTTCGAGCAGTACTTC.

As to this clonotype: Possible read error: a much larger clone is one base away. The chain carries TRBV29-1 and TRBJ2-5, with 9 bases that match TRBD2. The DNA matches TRBJ2-7 better at its end, which makes the J call doubtful. The CDR3 covers 13 residues. Germline CDR1 is SQVTM and CDR2 is ANQGSEA. The CDR3 nucleotides are TGCAGCGCCATTAGCGGGAGTACTAACGAGCAGTACTTC. Amino acids: CSAISGSTNEQYF.

The V gene is TRBV2, the J gene TRBJ2-3; no clear D gene. The CDR3 runs to 14 residues. In germline, CDR1 is SNHLY, CDR2 FYNNEI. The V end was cut by 6 bases, the J end by 6 bases, with 16 bases between. CDR3 protein: CASSPVESMDTQYF. CDR3 DNA: TGTGCCAGCAGCCCGGTGGAGAGCATGGATACGCAGTATTTT.

J is TRBJ2-1 and V is TRBV20-1, with no clear D. The CDR3 loop spans 11 amino acids. Per the germline V gene, CDR1 is DFQATT and CDR2 is SNEGSKA (reference sequence). V gave up 7 bases and J gave up 8 bases, with 12 bases separating them. The CDR3 region is CSVQVSDEQFF. The CDR3 nucleotides read TGCAGTGTTCAGGTGTCGGATGAGCAGTTCTTC.

The chain carries TRBV7-9 and TRBJ2-3, with TRBD1 matching 8 bases. Germline CDR1 and CDR2: SEHNR and FQNEAQ (reference sequence). This CDR3 has 16 residues. The ends lost 4 bases at V and 2 bases at J; junction bases unmatched: 8. The CDR3: CASSSPTGVNTDTQYF. The CDR3 DNA reads TGTGCCAGCAGCTCACCGACAGGGGTTAACACAGATACGCAGTATTTT.

This clonotype was seen a single time. The chain uses TRBV4-3 and TRBJ2-5; D is undetermined. V lost 1 base, J lost 1 base, and 7 bases lay in between. Per the germline V gene, CDR1 is LGHNA and CDR2 is YSLEER. The CDR3 sequence is 14 residues long. The CDR3: CASSQAWTQETQYF. Here the CDR3 DNA reads TGCGCCAGCAGCCAAGCATGGACCCAAGAGACCCAGTACTTC.

This clonotype has a handful of counts. The chain couples TRBV7-2 to TRBJ2-3, with TRBD2 identical over 7 bases. The CDR3 contains 16 residues. J lost 0 bases, V lost 0 bases, and 3 bases had no gene match. The germline gives CDR1 SGHTA, CDR2 FQGNSA. The DNA of the CDR3 is TGTGCCAGCAGCTTAGCGCAAGCGGGGAGCACAGATACGCAGTATTTT. Its translation: CASSLAQAGSTDTQYF.

In this sample, this clonotype turned up a few times. V and J are TRBV20-1 and TRBJ2-7; D is unresolved. Trimming shortened V by 0 bases and J by 3 bases, and 12 bases separated the two germline ends. This CDR3 region has 14 residues. Germline V lookup: CDR1 DFQATT, CDR2 SNEGSKA (reference sequence). DNA of the CDR3: TGCAGTGCTAGAGATTTGGGCAGGATCTACGAGCAGTACTTC. Protein: CSARDLGRIYEQYF.

This clonotype occurred a few times. J is TRBJ1-1 and V is TRBV4-2; D gene uncertain. V shed 1 base and J shed 0 bases, with 6 bases lying between them. The CDR3 totals 14 residues. Per the germline V gene, CDR1 is LGHNA and CDR2 is YNFKEQ. The CDR3: CASSQGVMNTEAFF. The CDR3 DNA is TGTGCCAGCAGCCAAGGGGTCATGAACACTGAAGCTTTCTTT.

This clonotype was seen many times. The V call is TRBV15, the J call TRBJ2-4, with TRBD2 matching over 7 bases. CDR1 is LNHNV and CDR2 is YYDKDF in the germline V gene (reference sequence). Germline trimming cut 0 bases from V and 5 bases from J; bases unmatched to any gene: 10. The CDR3 is 17 amino acids. This CDR3 reads CATSREGLGVKENIQYF. The CDR3 region has the DNA TGTGCCACCAGCAGAGAAGGACTAGGCGTTAAGGAAAACATTCAGTACTTC.

The genes are TRBV7-6 and TRBJ1-6; 7 nucleotides match TRBD1. This CDR3 spans 18 amino acids. Unmatched junction bases numbered 15, after V lost 0 bases and J lost 10 bases. Germline assignment: CDR1 SGHVS and CDR2 FNYEAQ. The CDR3 sequence is CASSLAGRDSGGGSPLHF. DNA for the CDR3: TGTGCCAGCAGCTTAGCGGGCAGGGACAGCGGGGGTGGCTCACCCCTCCACTTT.

This clonotype was picked up many times. The genes are TRBV7-6 and TRBJ2-7; maybe TRBD2 (6 bases). Per germline, CDR1 SGHVS and CDR2 FNYEAQ. The V end lost 5 bases, the J end lost 5 bases, and 16 bases lay between the germline ends. This CDR3 comprises 14 residues. The CDR3 loop is CASSLTRIADEQYF. The CDR3 DNA follows: TGTGCCAGCAGCCTGACTAGGATAGCCGACGAGCAGTACTTC.

The V call is TRBV20-1, the J call TRBJ1-6, with D perhaps matching TRBD1 (6 bases). Germline V lookup: CDR1 DFQATT, CDR2 SNEGSKA (reference sequence). The CDR3 consists of 15 residues. V was trimmed by 3 bases and J by 7 bases, leaving 16 bases between them. This CDR3 is CSARNPGQPNSPLHF. Here the CDR3 DNA reads TGCAGTGCTAGGAACCCGGGACAACCGAATTCACCCCTCCACTTT.

This clonotype was picked up many times. This sequence joins TRBV3-1 and TRBJ2-1; D is perhaps TRBD2 (6 bases). Germline V gene sequence: CDR1 LGHDT, CDR2 YNNKEL (reference sequence). Trimming cost V 2 bases and J 5 bases, with 13 bases left between them. The CDR3 extends over 15 amino acids. The CDR3 sequence is CASSQLLAPHNEQFF. DNA for the CDR3: TGTGCCAGCAGCCAACTACTAGCCCCACACAATGAGCAGTTCTTC.

The chain combines TRBV24-1 with TRBJ2-5; the D call may be TRBD1 or TRBD2 (6 bases each). CDR1 is KGHDR, CDR2 SFDVKD, per germline. Trimming left V 0 bases short and J 1 base short, with 17 bases between. CDR3 length equals 18 residues. CDR3 bases: TGTGCCACCAGTGATTTGGGGGGGCTAAGTCGGGTCCAAGAGACCCAGTACTTC. Translation gives CATSDLGGLSRVQETQYF.

V and J are TRBV4-2 and TRBJ2-6; no clear D gene. V gave up 0 bases and J gave up 4 bases, with 7 bases separating them. The CDR3 loop spans 15 amino acids. CDR1 LGHNA and CDR2 YNFKEQ come from the germline V gene. For the CDR3, the DNA is TGTGCCAGCAGCCAAGAGGGGAACGGGGCCAACGTCCTGACTTTC. It translates to CASSQEGNGANVLTF.